Here is one T cell receptor beta chain with its context. TCRdb keeps only in-frame clones here, not all; method: immunoSEQ multiplex PCR. The sample carries roughly 50,000 clones, about 90% recorded once. This sample was taken from a study of graft-versus-host responses after intestinal transplantation. The CDR3 is made up of 14 amino acids. Germline V CDR1 and CDR2: LNHNV, YYDKDF (reference sequence). J was trimmed by 4 bases and V by 3 bases; bases with no gene match: 4. The source is a human patient who received an intestinal transplant, so some T cells may come from the graft donor. The rearrangement uses TRBV15 and TRBJ2-3, with 7 bases aligning to TRBD2. Sample: PBMCs, taken roughly 95 weeks after intestinal transplant. As DNA, the CDR3 is TGTGCCACCAGCAGGCTCCGGGGGGCAGATACGCAGTATTTT. Protein product: CATSRLRGADTQYF.